Below are 11 T cell receptor beta chains sequenced from a single sample in a study of identical twins. Each CDR3 protein gets one entry after TCRdb re-called the 5' RACE reads with MiXCR. Here the sample spans about 260,000 distinct CDR3 sequences, about 7% being singletons. These same records also appear under a second study, on yellow fever vaccine responses in identical twins.

The specimen was memory (CD45RO+) T cells sorted from blood. These receptors all stem from a woman aged 18 to 35 in good health.

This clonotype was counted at least ten times. The rearrangement uses TRBV10-3 and TRBJ2-3; a possible D gene is TRBD2 (6 bases). CDR1 and CDR2 (germline): ENHRY, SYGVKD. V lost 0 bases to trimming and J lost 6 bases, with 10 bases between them. The CDR3 is 14 amino acids. CDR3 DNA: TGTGCCATCAGTGAGTCGAAGGCGGGGGATACGCAGTATTTT. Amino acid sequence: CAISESKAGDTQYF.

This clonotype was counted at least ten times. The chain uses TRBV6-1 and TRBJ2-4; D perhaps matches TRBD2 (7 bases). Deletions cut 2 bases from V and 8 bases from J, with 22 bases between. This CDR3 has 17 residues. Germline V gene data show CDR1 as MNHNS and CDR2 as SASEGT. The chain's CDR3 is CASSEQPPGEGVDIQYF. The CDR3 DNA reads TGTGCCAGCAGTGAACAACCCCCCGGGGAGGGGGTAGACATTCAGTACTTC.

This clonotype was observed many times. The V and J genes are TRBV7-2 and TRBJ2-1, with 7 nucleotides matching TRBD2. Trimming removed 3 bases from V and 8 bases from J; junction bases left unmatched: 4. The CDR3 sequence is 13 residues long. Germline CDR1 reads SGHTA; CDR2 reads FQGNSA. The CDR3 DNA sequence: TGTGCCAGCAGCTTCCCGGGGAGGGATGAGCAGTTCTTC. Encoded protein: CASSFPGRDEQFF.

This clonotype was detected a few times. The chain joins TRBV7-9 to TRBJ2-5; 7 nucleotides match TRBD1. Germline loops: CDR1 SEHNR, CDR2 FQNEAQ (reference sequence). With 6 bases clipped from V and 5 bases from J, the junction kept 9 bases outside the gene matches. CDR3 length: 14 residues. CDR3 bases: TGTGCCAGCAGTCCCCAACAGGGGCGGGAGACCCAGTACTTC. It specifies CASSPQQGRETQYF.

This sequence joins TRBV29-1 and TRBJ2-5; 7 bases align to TRBD1. The CDR3 runs 13 residues. The germline gives CDR1 SQVTM, CDR2 ANQGSEA. V gave up 6 bases and J gave up 5 bases; unmatched junction bases: 9. The CDR3 DNA sequence: TGCAGCGTGGGGAGTACACAGGGGGAGACCCAGTACTTC. Translated, it gives CSVGSTQGETQYF.

This clonotype showed up many times. V and J are TRBV12-3 or TRBV12-4 and TRBJ1-1; D not certain. V was trimmed by 0 bases and J by 5 bases, leaving 1 base between them. The CDR3 consists of 11 residues. CDR3 nucleotides: TGTGCCAGCAGTTTAGCGACTGAAGCTTTCTTT. It yields the protein CASSLATEAFF.

This clonotype was counted at least ten times. The rearrangement uses TRBV7-2 and TRBJ2-1; D not certain. Between the trimmed V and J ends, which lost 1 base and 11 bases, there was a span of 6 bases. The CDR3 is 11 residues long. Germline V CDR1 and CDR2: SGHTA, FQGNSA. The chain's CDR3 is CASSLERQQFF. For the CDR3, the DNA is TGTGCCAGCAGCTTAGAGCGTCAGCAGTTCTTC.

The chain employs TRBV3-1 and TRBJ2-7; 7 nucleotides align to TRBD2. This CDR3 is built from 14 residues. J was trimmed by 5 bases and V by 1 base; bases with no gene match: 5. Germline CDR1 is LGHDT and CDR2 is YNNKEL (reference sequence). DNA for the CDR3: TGTGCCAGCAGCCAAGGATGGGAGGGAAACGAGCAGTACTTC. Its translation is CASSQGWEGNEQYF.

This clonotype occurred a few times. V is TRBV5-6 and J is TRBJ2-6, with D unclear. Trimming removed 0 bases at V and 0 bases at J, with 7 bases between. The CDR3 contains 16 residues. The germline gives CDR1 SGHDT, CDR2 YYEEEE. CDR3 nucleotide sequence: TGTGCCAGCAGCTTGGTCCAGGACTCTGGGGCCAACGTCCTGACTTTC. Translation gives CASSLVQDSGANVLTF.

This clonotype was observed at least ten times. The chain employs TRBV10-2 and TRBJ2-5; 11 nucleotides line up with TRBD2. The ends lost 5 bases at V and 2 bases at J; junction bases unmatched: 4. The CDR3 length is 15 residues. The germline V gene has CDR1 WSHSY and CDR2 SAAADI. The CDR3 loop reads CASSPGTSGQETQYF. The CDR3 DNA sequence: TGCGCCAGCAGTCCCGGGACTAGCGGACAAGAGACCCAGTACTTC.

This chain connects TRBV7-6 to TRBJ2-1; the match to TRBD2 covers 10 bases. CDR3 size: 16 residues. CDR1 is SGHVS and CDR2 is FNYEAQ in the germline V gene. V lost 2 bases to trimming and J lost 5 bases; unmatched junction nucleotides: 6. The CDR3 region has the DNA TGTGCCAGCAGCTTACAGCTAGCGGGAGATAACAATGAGCAGTTCTTC. As protein: CASSLQLAGDNNEQFF.